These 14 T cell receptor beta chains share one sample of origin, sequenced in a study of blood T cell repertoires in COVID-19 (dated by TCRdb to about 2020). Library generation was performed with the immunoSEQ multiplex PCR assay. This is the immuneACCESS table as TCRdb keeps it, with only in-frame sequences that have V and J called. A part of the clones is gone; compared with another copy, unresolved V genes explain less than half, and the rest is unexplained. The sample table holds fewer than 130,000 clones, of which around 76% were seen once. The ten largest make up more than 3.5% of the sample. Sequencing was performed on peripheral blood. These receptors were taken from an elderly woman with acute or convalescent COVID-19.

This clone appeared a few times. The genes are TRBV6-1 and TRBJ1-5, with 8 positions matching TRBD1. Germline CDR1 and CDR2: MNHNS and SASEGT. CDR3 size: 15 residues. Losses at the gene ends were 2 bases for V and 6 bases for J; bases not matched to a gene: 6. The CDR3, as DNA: TGTGCCAGCAGTGAACAGGGGGCGAGGGTTCAGCCCCAGCATTTT. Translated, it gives CASSEQGARVQPQHF.

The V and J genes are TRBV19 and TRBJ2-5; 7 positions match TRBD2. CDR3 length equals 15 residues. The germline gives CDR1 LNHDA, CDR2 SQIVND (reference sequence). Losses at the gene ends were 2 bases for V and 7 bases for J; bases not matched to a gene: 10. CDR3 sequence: CASSIRPSSGGTQYF. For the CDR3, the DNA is TGTGCCAGTAGTATACGCCCTTCCTCGGGGGGGACCCAGTACTTC.

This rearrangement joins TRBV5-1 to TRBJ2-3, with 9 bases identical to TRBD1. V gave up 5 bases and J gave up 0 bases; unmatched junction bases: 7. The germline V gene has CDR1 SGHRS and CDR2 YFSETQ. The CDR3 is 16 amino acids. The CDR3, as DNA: TGCGCCAGCAGGGACCTACAGGGGGCGAGCACAGATACGCAGTATTTT. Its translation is CASRDLQGASTDTQYF.

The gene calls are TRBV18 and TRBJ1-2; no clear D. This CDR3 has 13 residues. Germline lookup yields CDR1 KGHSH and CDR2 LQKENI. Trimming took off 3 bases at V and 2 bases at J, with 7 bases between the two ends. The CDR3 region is CASSPEQNYGYTF. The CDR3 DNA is TGTGCCAGCTCACCTGAACAGAACTATGGCTACACCTTC.

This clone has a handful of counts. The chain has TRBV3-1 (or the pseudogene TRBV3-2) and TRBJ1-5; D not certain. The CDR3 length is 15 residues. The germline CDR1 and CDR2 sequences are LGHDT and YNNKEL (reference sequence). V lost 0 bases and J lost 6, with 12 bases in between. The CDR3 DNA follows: TGTGCCAGCAGCCAAGACACCCAACCCAGTCAGCCCCAGCATTTT. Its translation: CASSQDTQPSQPQHF.

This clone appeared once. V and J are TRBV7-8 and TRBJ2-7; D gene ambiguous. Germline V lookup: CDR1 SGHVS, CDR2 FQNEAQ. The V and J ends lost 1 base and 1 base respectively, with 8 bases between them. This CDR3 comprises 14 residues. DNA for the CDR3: TGTGCCAGCAGCTTAGTGCTAGGATCCTACGAGCAGTACTTC. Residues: CASSLVLGSYEQYF.

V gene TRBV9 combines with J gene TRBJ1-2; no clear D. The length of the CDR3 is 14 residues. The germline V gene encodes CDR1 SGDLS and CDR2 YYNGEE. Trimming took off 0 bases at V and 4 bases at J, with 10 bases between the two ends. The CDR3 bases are TGTGCCAGCAGCGTAGTCCCGGGAAGCTATGGCTACACCTTC. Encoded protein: CASSVVPGSYGYTF.

CDR3 in amino acids: CASSQGAQGSTGELFF. The CDR3 DNA reads as TGTGCCAGCAGCCAAGGGGCTCAGGGATCCACCGGGGAGCTGTTTTTT. The chain employs TRBV3-1 (or the pseudogene TRBV3-2) and TRBJ2-2; weak D call: TRBD1 (5 bases). The CDR3 length is 16 residues. Trimming took off 1 base at V and 4 bases at J, with 13 bases between the two ends. CDR1 and CDR2 (germline): LGHDT, YNNKEL (reference sequence).

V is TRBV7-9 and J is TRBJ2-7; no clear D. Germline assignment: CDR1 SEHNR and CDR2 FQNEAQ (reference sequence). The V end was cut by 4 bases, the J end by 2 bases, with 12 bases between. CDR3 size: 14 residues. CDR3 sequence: CASSYYTAPYEQYF. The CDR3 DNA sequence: TGTGCCAGCAGCTACTACACGGCTCCCTACGAGCAGTACTTC.

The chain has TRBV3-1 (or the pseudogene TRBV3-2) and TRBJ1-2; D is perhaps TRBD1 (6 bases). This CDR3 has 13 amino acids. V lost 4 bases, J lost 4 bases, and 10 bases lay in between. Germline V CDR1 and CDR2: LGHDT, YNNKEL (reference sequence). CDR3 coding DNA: TGTGCCAGCAGCCTCGGGACACTCTATGGCTACACCTTC. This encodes CASSLGTLYGYTF.

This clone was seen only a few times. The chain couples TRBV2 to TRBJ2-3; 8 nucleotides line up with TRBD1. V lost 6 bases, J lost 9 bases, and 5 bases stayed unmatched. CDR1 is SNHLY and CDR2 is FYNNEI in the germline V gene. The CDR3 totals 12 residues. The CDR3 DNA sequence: TGTGCCAGCAGGATCCACAGGGGGACGCAGTATTTT. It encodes CASRIHRGTQYF.

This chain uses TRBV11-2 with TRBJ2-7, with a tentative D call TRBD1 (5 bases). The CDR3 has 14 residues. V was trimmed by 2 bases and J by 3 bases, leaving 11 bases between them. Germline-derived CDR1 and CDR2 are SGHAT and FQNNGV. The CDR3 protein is CASSLQDTYYEQYF. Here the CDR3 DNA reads TGTGCCAGCAGCTTACAGGACACCTACTACGAGCAGTACTTC. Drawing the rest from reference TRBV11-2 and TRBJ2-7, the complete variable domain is EAGVAQSPRYKIIEKRQSVAFWCNPISGHATLYWYQQILGQGPKLLIQFQNNGVVDDSQLPKDRFSAERLKGVDSTLKIQPAKLEDSAVYLCASSLQDTYYEQYFGPGTRLTVT.

CDR3 nucleotide sequence: TGTGCCATCAGCGGGACAGGGGGCAGGGAGCAGTACTTC. It codes for CAISGTGGREQYF. This rearrangement joins TRBV10-3 to TRBJ2-7, with 12 bases identical to TRBD1. This CDR3 comprises 13 residues. The ends lost 6 bases at V and 7 bases at J; junction bases unmatched: 4. Germline V gene lookup returns CDR1 ENHRY and CDR2 SYGVKD.

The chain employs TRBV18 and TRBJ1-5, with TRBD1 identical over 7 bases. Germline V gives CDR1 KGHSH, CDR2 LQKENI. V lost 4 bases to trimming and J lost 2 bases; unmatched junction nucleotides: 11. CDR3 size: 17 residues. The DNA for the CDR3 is TGTGCCAGCTCACAAAACCATGACAGGGTAGGCAATCAGCCCCAGCATTTT. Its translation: CASSQNHDRVGNQPQHF. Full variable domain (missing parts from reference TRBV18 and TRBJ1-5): NAGVMQNPRHLVRRRGQEARLRCSPMKGHSHVYWYRQLPEEGLKFMVYLQKENIIDESGMPKERFSAEFPKEGPSILRIQQVVRGDSAAYFCASSQNHDRVGNQPQHFGDGTRLSIL.